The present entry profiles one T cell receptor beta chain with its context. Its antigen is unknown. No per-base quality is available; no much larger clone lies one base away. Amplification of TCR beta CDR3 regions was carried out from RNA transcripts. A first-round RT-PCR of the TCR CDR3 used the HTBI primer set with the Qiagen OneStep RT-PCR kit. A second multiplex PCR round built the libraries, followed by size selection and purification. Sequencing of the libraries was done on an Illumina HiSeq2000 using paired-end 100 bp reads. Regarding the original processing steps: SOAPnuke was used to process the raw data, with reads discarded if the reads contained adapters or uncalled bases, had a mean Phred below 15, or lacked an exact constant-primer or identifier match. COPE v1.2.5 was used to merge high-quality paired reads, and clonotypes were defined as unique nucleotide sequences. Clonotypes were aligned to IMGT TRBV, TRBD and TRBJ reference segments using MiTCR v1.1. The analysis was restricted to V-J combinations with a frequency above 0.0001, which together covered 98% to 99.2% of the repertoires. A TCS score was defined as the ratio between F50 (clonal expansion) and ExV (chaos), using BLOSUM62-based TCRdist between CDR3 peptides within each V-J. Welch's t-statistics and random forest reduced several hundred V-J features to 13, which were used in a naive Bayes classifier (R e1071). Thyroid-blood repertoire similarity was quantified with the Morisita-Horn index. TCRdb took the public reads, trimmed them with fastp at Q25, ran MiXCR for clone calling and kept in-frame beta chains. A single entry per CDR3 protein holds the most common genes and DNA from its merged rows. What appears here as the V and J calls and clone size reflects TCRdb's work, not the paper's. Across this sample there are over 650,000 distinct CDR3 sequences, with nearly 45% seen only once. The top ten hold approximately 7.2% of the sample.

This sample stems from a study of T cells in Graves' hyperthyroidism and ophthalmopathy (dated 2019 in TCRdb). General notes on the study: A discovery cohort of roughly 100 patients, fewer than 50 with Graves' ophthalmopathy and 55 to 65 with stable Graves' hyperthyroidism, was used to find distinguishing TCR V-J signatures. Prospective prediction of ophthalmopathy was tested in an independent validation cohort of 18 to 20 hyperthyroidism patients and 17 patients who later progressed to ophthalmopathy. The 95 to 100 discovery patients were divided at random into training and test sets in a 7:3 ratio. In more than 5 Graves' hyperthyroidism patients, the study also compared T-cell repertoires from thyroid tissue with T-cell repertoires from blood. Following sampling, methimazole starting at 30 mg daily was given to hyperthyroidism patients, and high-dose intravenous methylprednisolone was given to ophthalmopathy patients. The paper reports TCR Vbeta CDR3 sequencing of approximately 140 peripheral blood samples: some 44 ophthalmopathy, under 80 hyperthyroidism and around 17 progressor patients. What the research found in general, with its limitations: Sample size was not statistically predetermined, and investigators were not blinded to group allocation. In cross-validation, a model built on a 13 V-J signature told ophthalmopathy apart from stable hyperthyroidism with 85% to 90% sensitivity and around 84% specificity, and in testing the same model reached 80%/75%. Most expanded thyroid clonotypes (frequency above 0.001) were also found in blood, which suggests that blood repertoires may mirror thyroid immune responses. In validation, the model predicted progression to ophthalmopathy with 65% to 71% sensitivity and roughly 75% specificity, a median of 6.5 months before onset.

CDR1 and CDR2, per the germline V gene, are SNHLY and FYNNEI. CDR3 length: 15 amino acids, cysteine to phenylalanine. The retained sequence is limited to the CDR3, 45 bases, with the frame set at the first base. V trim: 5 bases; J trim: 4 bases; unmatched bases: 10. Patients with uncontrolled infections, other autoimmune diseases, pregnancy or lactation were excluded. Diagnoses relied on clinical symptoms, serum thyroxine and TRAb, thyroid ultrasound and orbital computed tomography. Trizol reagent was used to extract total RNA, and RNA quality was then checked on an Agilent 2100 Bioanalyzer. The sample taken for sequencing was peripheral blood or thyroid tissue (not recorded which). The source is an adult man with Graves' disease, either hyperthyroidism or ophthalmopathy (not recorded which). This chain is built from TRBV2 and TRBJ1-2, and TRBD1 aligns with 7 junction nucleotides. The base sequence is TGTGCCAGCAGTTATGGGGGACAGAGGAGCTATGGCTACACCTTC. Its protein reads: CASSYGGQRSYGYTF.